Detailed here is one T cell receptor beta chain. No antigen is known for it. This record comes from a study of T cell responses to AZD1222 COVID-19 vaccine. Germline-derived CDR1 and CDR2 are MDHEN and SYDVKM. This CDR3 spans 14 amino acids. Trimming shortened V by 6 bases and J by 4 bases, and 15 bases separated the two germline ends. Study-wide points: Epitopes outside B.1.351 and B.1.1.7 mutated regions reportedly drew nearly half of spike TCRs.

Assay used: immunoSEQ multiplex PCR; TCRdb lists only in-frame clones, some missing. The sample includes about 160,000 clones, 90% to 95% seen only once; the top ten take about 4.6%. This clonotype was obtained from an adult in good health. The rearrangement joins TRBV28 to TRBJ1-1, with D perhaps TRBD1 (6 bases). This specimen consisted of peripheral blood, obtained on day 0 of MenACWY control vaccination. CDR3 bases: TGTGCCAGCAGAAAAGAACAGGGTTTCACTGAAGCTTTCTTT. It yields the protein CASRKEQGFTEAFF.